A single sample gave rise to the 30 T cell receptor beta chains below, sequenced in a study of low-dose radiotherapy and immunotherapy resistance in tumors. Both TCRalpha and TCRbeta chains were reverse transcribed with V-gene-specific primers. The TCRs were subjected to amplification over around 19 PCR cycles employing a constant-region primer in conjunction with a V-primer adapter. TCRdb re-derived calls from the reads in MiXCR, one entry per CDR3 protein. This sample has 11,000 to 15,000 distinct CDR3 sequences, with more than 60% found just once. These receptors were taken from a human donor with advanced metastatic prostate, ovarian, gallbladder or colorectal cancer (not recorded which). This table probably holds off-target reads from a library built for another chain.

The rearrangement links TRBV19 to TRBJ1-6; TRBD1 matches at 9 bases. Germline CDR1 reads LNHDA; CDR2 reads SQIVND (reference sequence). The CDR3 totals 13 residues. After removal of 8 bases from V and 7 bases from J, the junction contained 3 bases not matched to a gene. In DNA, the CDR3 is TGTGCCAGTTCCGGGACAGGGAATTCACCCCTCCACTTT. This gives the protein CASSGTGNSPLHF.

The chain recombines TRBV7-2 with TRBJ2-1; TRBD2 aligns across 8 bases. From germline, CDR1 is SGHTA and CDR2 FQGNSA. The CDR3 loop spans 15 amino acids. After removal of 3 bases from V and 2 bases from J, the junction contained 3 bases not matched to a gene. This CDR3 is CASSLASGPYNEQFF. The CDR3 DNA follows: TGTGCCAGCAGCTTGGCTAGCGGGCCCTACAATGAGCAGTTCTTC.

The chain combines TRBV11-2 with TRBJ2-7, with 10 bases that match TRBD2. Germline-derived CDR1 and CDR2 are SGHAT and FQNNGV. CDR3 length equals 15 residues. Trimming removed 5 bases from V and 0 bases from J; junction bases left unmatched: 4. CDR3 sequence (DNA): TGTGCCAGCAGCCTACTAGCGGGGTACTCCTACGAGCAGTACTTC. Translating it yields CASSLLAGYSYEQYF.

V usage is TRBV6-2 or TRBV6-3 and J usage is TRBJ2-6, with no clear D. The CDR3 consists of 14 residues. The germline CDR1 and CDR2 sequences are MNHEY and SVGEGT. V lost 8 bases, J lost 0 bases, and 8 bases lay in between. This chain's CDR3 is CASPSVSGANVLTF. The CDR3 nucleotides are TGTGCCAGCCCCTCAGTCTCTGGGGCCAACGTCCTGACTTTC.

In its sample, this clonotype was seen once. CDR3 coding DNA: TGCGCCAGCAGTCGTCGGGACGCCACCTCCTACGAGCAGTACTTC. As protein: CASSRRDATSYEQYF. J is TRBJ2-7 and V is TRBV5-1; D tentatively fits TRBD1 or TRBD2 (5 bases each). The length of the CDR3 is 15 residues. The germline V gene has CDR1 SGHRS and CDR2 YFSETQ. V shed 5 bases and J shed 0 bases, with 15 bases lying between them.

The chain recombines TRBV18 with TRBJ2-5; D call uncertain. Per the germline V gene, CDR1 is KGHSH and CDR2 is LQKENI. Trimming took off 1 base at V and 5 bases at J, with 5 bases between the two ends. This CDR3 is 12 amino acids long. In DNA form, the CDR3 reads TGTGCCAGCTCACCACGTCGGGAGACCCAGTACTTC. Protein sequence: CASSPRRETQYF.

The chain employs TRBV5-5 and TRBJ2-1; D gene ambiguous. V was shortened by 4 bases and J by 9 bases, with 8 bases between the two germline ends. CDR3 length equals 11 residues. Germline CDR1 is SGHKS and CDR2 is YYEKEE (reference sequence). The CDR3 sequence: CASSTSAEQFF. The DNA for the CDR3 is TGTGCCAGCAGCACGTCGGCTGAGCAGTTCTTC.

This clonotype was observed a few times. The rearrangement uses TRBV6-8 and TRBJ1-5; D is possibly TRBD1 (6 bases). CDR1 is MNHGY and CDR2 is SAAAGT in the germline V gene. V gave up 4 bases and J gave up 4 bases, with 8 bases separating them. The CDR3 totals 13 residues. The CDR3 sequence: CASSSGQNQPQHF. For the CDR3, the DNA is TGTGCCAGCAGTTCCGGACAGAATCAGCCCCAGCATTTT.

This chain joins TRBV11-3 and TRBJ1-1; no clear D. Germline assignment: CDR1 SGHNT and CDR2 YENEEA. This CDR3 is 15 amino acids long. V was shortened by 5 bases and J by 2 bases, with 15 bases between the two germline ends. CDR3 sequence: CASSPGPGTNTEAFF. The CDR3 bases are TGTGCCAGCAGCCCCGGCCCGGGAACAAACACTGAAGCTTTCTTT.

The genes are TRBV7-2 and TRBJ1-6, with D unresolved. The CDR3 covers 15 residues. The germline V gene has CDR1 SGHTA and CDR2 FQGNSA. With 0 bases removed from V and 6 bases from J, the gap between germline ends came to 9 bases. The CDR3 DNA reads TGTGCCAGCAGCTTAGCCGGACCTCCTAATTCACCCCTCCACTTT. This codes for CASSLAGPPNSPLHF.

The chain uses TRBV9 and TRBJ1-6; D possibly corresponds to TRBD1 (5 bases). With 2 bases removed from V and 2 bases from J, the gap between germline ends came to 8 bases. Germline CDR1 is SGDLS and CDR2 is YYNGEE. The CDR3 runs 15 residues. The CDR3 sequence: CASSVPGTYNSPLHF. The CDR3 coding sequence is TGTGCCAGCAGCGTCCCAGGGACCTATAATTCACCCCTCCACTTT. The whole variable domain, remainder taken from reference TRBV9 and TRBJ1-6, is DSGVTQTPKHLITATGQRVTLRCSPRSGDLSVYWYQQSLDQGLQFLIQYYNGEERAKGNILERFSAQQFPDLHSELNLSSLELGDSALYFCASSVPGTYNSPLHFGNGTRLTVT.

V usage is TRBV11-1 and J usage is TRBJ2-5, with TRBD2 matching 7 bases. This CDR3 is built from 14 residues. CDR1 and CDR2 from the germline V gene are SGHAT and FQDESV (reference sequence). The trim removed 4 bases at V and 2 bases at J, leaving 4 bases unmatched. The CDR3 sequence is CASSSERGQETQYF. CDR3 sequence (DNA): TGTGCCAGCAGCTCAGAGCGGGGACAAGAGACCCAGTACTTC. The full variable domain, with the rest looked up from reference TRBV11-1 and TRBJ2-5, is EAEVAQSPRYKITEKSQAVAFWCDPISGHATLYWYRQILGQGPELLVQFQDESVVDDSQLPKDRFSAERLKGVDSTLKIQPAELGDSAMYLCASSSERGQETQYFGPGTRLLVL.

V gene TRBV29-1 combines with J gene TRBJ2-6; 9 positions match TRBD1. The germline gives CDR1 SQVTM, CDR2 ANQGSEA. This CDR3 has 18 amino acids. V lost 5 bases and J lost 0; bases outside the gene matches: 11. The CDR3 here is CSVPGQGYSSSGANVLTF. The CDR3, as DNA: TGCAGCGTTCCGGGACAGGGATACTCATCCTCTGGGGCCAACGTCCTGACTTTC.

This clonotype was found a few times. J is TRBJ2-6 and V is TRBV5-1; TRBD1 matches at 8 bases. The CDR3 consists of 18 residues. Germline V gives CDR1 SGHRS, CDR2 YFSETQ. The V segment lost 1 base and the J segment 0 bases; nucleotides outside the gene matches: 6. This chain's CDR3 is CASSLRGTGSSGANVLTF. Here the CDR3 DNA reads TGCGCCAGCAGCTTGAGGGGGACAGGAAGCTCTGGGGCCAACGTCCTGACTTTC.

J is TRBJ2-4 and V is TRBV21-1; the D segment call TRBD1 is taken from the table without a DNA check. TRBV21-1 has pseudogene status. The CDR3 extends over 17 amino acids. The CDR3 nucleotides are TGTGCCAGCAGCAATTGCTGGCAGAGGACAGGGGGCTTCATTCAGTACTTC. Protein sequence: CASSNCWQRTGGFIQYF.

DNA for the CDR3: TGTGCCAGCAGTTACCTAGGGCAGCCCCAGCATTTT. Its translation is CASSYLGQPQHF. This chain links TRBV6-5 with TRBJ1-5; D not certain. The V gene lost 2 bases and the J gene lost 7 bases, with 6 bases spanning the gap. This CDR3 comprises 12 residues. The germline CDR1 and CDR2 sequences are MNHEY and SVGAGI.

The chain combines TRBV9 with TRBJ2-1; D assignment may be TRBD1 or TRBD2 (5 bases each). The CDR3 has 15 amino acids. V dropped 2 bases and J dropped 6 bases, with 15 bases sitting between them. Germline V lookup: CDR1 SGDLS, CDR2 YYNGEE. The CDR3 nucleotides are TGTGCCAGCAGCGTGACCGGGACGGCCAGCAATGAGCAGTTCTTC. Translating it yields CASSVTGTASNEQFF.

This clonotype has a handful of counts. The V call is TRBV10-2, the J call TRBJ2-3, with 9 bases aligning to TRBD2. Germline V CDR1 and CDR2: WSHSY, SAAADI. J lost 2 bases, V lost 7 bases, and 4 bases had no gene match. CDR3 length: 14 amino acids. The CDR3 coding sequence is TGCGCCAGCACCGGCGGGGGGGCCACAGATACGCAGTATTTT. It yields the protein CASTGGGATDTQYF.

The chain joins TRBV5-4 to TRBJ1-6; TRBD1 aligns across 10 bases. Unmatched junction bases numbered 8, after V lost 9 bases and J lost 8 bases. The CDR3 covers 14 residues. Germline V CDR1 and CDR2: SGHNT, YYREEE (reference sequence). The CDR3 region is CATKTGTGDSPLHF. As DNA, the CDR3 is TGTGCCACCAAGACCGGGACAGGGGATTCACCCCTCCACTTT. Full variable domain (missing parts from reference TRBV5-4 and TRBJ1-6): ETGVTQSPTHLIKTRGQQVTLRCSSQSGHNTVSWYQQALGQGPQFIFQYYREEENGRGNFPPRFSGLQFPNYSSELNVNALELDDSALYLCATKTGTGDSPLHFGNGTRLTVT.

DNA for the CDR3: TGTGCCAGCAGCTTGTTGGGGGGAACGGGCAATCAGCCCCAGCATTTT. Amino acids: CASSLLGGTGNQPQHF. This chain links TRBV5-5 with TRBJ1-5; tentative D call: TRBD1 (5 bases). Per the germline V gene, CDR1 is SGHKS and CDR2 is YYEKEE (reference sequence). This CDR3 region has 16 residues. V lost 1 base, J lost 2 bases, and 13 bases lay in between. The full variable domain, with the rest looked up from reference TRBV5-5 and TRBJ1-5, is DAGVTQSPTHLIKTRGQQVTLRCSPISGHKSVSWYQQVLGQGPQFIFQYYEKEERGRGNFPDRFSARQFPNYSSELNVNALLLGDSALYLCASSLLGGTGNQPQHFGDGTRLSIL.

The V and J genes are TRBV6-8 and TRBJ2-3; 13 bases fit TRBD2. The germline V gene encodes CDR1 MNHGY and CDR2 SAAAGT. The V segment lost 6 bases and the J segment 4 bases; nucleotides outside the gene matches: 7. CDR3 size: 16 residues. CDR3 loop: CASRPGTSGASDTQYF. The DNA of the CDR3 is TGTGCCAGCAGACCGGGGACTAGCGGGGCGTCAGATACGCAGTATTTT.

The rearrangement joins TRBV18 to TRBJ2-7, with D tentatively TRBD1 or TRBD2 (5 bases each). CDR1 is KGHSH, CDR2 LQKENI, per germline. V lost 3 bases to trimming and J lost 3 bases, with 18 bases between them. The CDR3 contains 16 residues. CDR3 nucleotides: TGTGCCAGCTCACCCCTCCCCGGGACGGCAAACTACGAGCAGTACTTC. It yields the protein CASSPLPGTANYEQYF.

This rearrangement joins TRBV10-3 to TRBJ2-7; possibly TRBD1 for D (6 bases). The CDR3 has 13 residues. The V gene's germline CDR1 is ENHRY and CDR2 SYGVKD. V dropped 5 bases and J dropped 2 bases, with 10 bases sitting between them. The CDR3 spells CAISQDSPYEQYF. The CDR3 DNA reads TGTGCCATCAGTCAGGACAGTCCCTACGAGCAGTACTTC.

The chain employs TRBV19 and TRBJ1-2, with a possible D match to TRBD1 (6 bases). The CDR3 has 16 amino acids. Germline CDR1 reads LNHDA; CDR2 reads SQIVND (reference sequence). The V end lost 9 bases, the J end lost 1 base, and 21 bases lay between the germline ends. CDR3 DNA: TGTGCCAGCCGAAAAGACCGGACAGTTAGTAACTATGGCTACACCTTC. Its translation: CASRKDRTVSNYGYTF.

The chain uses TRBV5-6 and TRBJ2-1, with a possible D match to TRBD2 (6 bases). The germline CDR1 and CDR2 sequences are SGHDT and YYEEEE. This CDR3 has 16 residues. V was shortened by 1 base and J by 0 bases, with 11 bases between the two germline ends. CDR3 in amino acids: CASSLRRGYSYNEQFF. The DNA for the CDR3 is TGTGCCAGCAGCTTGCGGCGGGGCTACTCCTACAATGAGCAGTTCTTC.

This clonotype has a handful of counts. CDR3: CASRPLRDTQYF. In nucleotides, the CDR3 is TGTGCCAGCAGGCCCTTAAGAGATACGCAGTATTTT. This chain uses TRBV6-2 or TRBV6-3 with TRBJ2-3; D not certain. Trimming pared 6 bases from V and 5 bases from J, leaving 9 bases between. This CDR3 is built from 12 residues. The germline gives CDR1 MNHEY, CDR2 SVGEGT.

The genes are TRBV6-8 and TRBJ1-2, with TRBD1 matching over 7 bases. The CDR3 runs to 14 residues. Per germline, CDR1 MNHGY and CDR2 SAAAGT. J lost 5 bases, V lost 6 bases, and 9 bases had no gene match. CDR3 in amino acids: CASRRLGTDYGYTF. CDR3 in DNA: TGTGCCAGCAGACGACTCGGGACAGATTATGGCTACACCTTC.

The gene calls are TRBV5-4 and TRBJ1-1; D ambiguous. CDR1 and CDR2 (germline): SGHNT, YYREEE (reference sequence). CDR3 size: 13 residues. V shed 0 bases and J shed 1 base, with 4 bases lying between them. The CDR3 DNA sequence: TGTGCCAGCAGCTTGGACTCGAACACTGAAGCTTTCTTT. Translation: CASSLDSNTEAFF.

The sample holds one count of this clonotype. This rearrangement joins TRBV20-1 to TRBJ2-5; D possibly corresponds to TRBD2 (5 bases). This CDR3 is 14 amino acids long. Germline-derived CDR1 and CDR2 are DFQATT and SNEGSKA (reference sequence). Trimming pared 6 bases from V and 2 bases from J, leaving 16 bases between. CDR3 sequence reads: CSAILGLGQETQYF. CDR3 DNA sequence: TGCAGTGCCATACTAGGTTTGGGACAAGAGACCCAGTACTTC.

The J gene is TRBJ2-3, the V gene TRBV28; D might be TRBD2 (5 bases). The CDR3 totals 13 residues. CDR1 MDHEN and CDR2 SYDVKM come from the germline V gene. The ends were cut back, 6 bases at V and 0 bases at J, with 7 bases in the middle. In DNA form, the CDR3 reads TGTGCCAGCAGCCGGAGGAGCACAGATACGCAGTATTTT. Its protein is CASSRRSTDTQYF.